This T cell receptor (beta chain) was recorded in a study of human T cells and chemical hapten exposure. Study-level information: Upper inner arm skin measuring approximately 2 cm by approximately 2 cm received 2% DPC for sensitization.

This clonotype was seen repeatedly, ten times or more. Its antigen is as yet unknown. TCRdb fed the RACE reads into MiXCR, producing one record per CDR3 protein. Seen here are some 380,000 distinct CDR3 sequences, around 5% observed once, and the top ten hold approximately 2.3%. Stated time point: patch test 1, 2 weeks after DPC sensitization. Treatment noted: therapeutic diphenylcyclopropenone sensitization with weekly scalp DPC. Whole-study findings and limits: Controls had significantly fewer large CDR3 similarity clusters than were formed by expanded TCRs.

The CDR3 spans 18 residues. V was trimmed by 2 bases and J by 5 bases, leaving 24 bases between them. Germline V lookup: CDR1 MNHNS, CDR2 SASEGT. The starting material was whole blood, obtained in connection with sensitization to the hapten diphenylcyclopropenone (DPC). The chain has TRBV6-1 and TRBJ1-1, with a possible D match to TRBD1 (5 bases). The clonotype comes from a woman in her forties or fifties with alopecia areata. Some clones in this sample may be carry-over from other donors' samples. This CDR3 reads CASSEIWAGSGSLTEAFF. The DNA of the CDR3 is TGTGCCAGCAGTGAAATCTGGGCAGGGTCTGGGTCGTTGACTGAAGCTTTCTTT.